This entry lists 3 T cell receptor beta chains sequenced from one sample in a study of blood T cell repertoires in COVID-19. Sequencing was performed with immunoSEQ multiplex PCR; in TCRdb, only in-frame clones are kept and a portion is missing. The sample has tens of thousands of clones, approximately 80% seen once. The sequenced sample consisted of peripheral blood. Source of these receptors: a man in his 60s with acute or convalescent COVID-19.

This clone was observed a single time. V and J are TRBV5-1 and TRBJ1-2, with 8 bases matching TRBD1. The J segment lost 4 bases and the V segment lost 4 bases, leaving 9 bases of the junction unmatched. The CDR3 runs 15 residues. CDR1 and CDR2 (germline): SGHRS, YFSETQ. DNA of the CDR3: TGCGCCAGCAGCCTGGATGGACAGGGCGGCTATGGCTACACCTTC. Amino acids: CASSLDGQGGYGYTF.

The CDR3 DNA reads as TGTGCCAGCAGGGTCAGGGATAATTCACCCCTCCACTTT. It encodes CASRVRDNSPLHF. The chain links TRBV12-3 or TRBV12-4 to TRBJ1-6; tentative D call: TRBD1 (5 bases). V shed 6 bases and J shed 5 bases, with 8 bases lying between them. The CDR3 is 13 amino acids.

The chain is built from TRBV6-5 and TRBJ1-6; no firm D call. CDR1 is MNHEY, CDR2 SVGAGI, per germline. The length of the CDR3 is 13 residues. Between the trimmed V and J ends, which lost 10 bases and 4 bases, there was a span of 11 bases. Here the CDR3 DNA reads TGTGCCATCCGAGAAGATTATAATTCACCCCTCCACTTT. It codes for CAIREDYNSPLHF.